A selection of T cell receptor beta chains follows, all from one sample in a study of graft-versus-host responses after intestinal transplantation. These receptors have no identified antigens. Only in-frame clones appear in the TCRdb table, and some are missing; sequencing was by immunoSEQ multiplex PCR. The table has about 89,000 clones, 91% seen once; the top ten hold more than 0.095%. The sample in question was unstimulated CD4+ T cells sorted from spleen or lymph node cells, obtained before intestinal transplant. The receptor source for this set is a human donor who received an intestinal transplant. Each CDR3 is given with its conserved first and last residue. Each record gives: V gene, D gene, J gene, clone size, CDR3 DNA, CDR3 protein. D genes are given only for firm matches. Where a row states a size, it is once, few, many or the class of an expanded clone; other rows omit it.

TRBV5-8	TRBD1	TRBJ2-1	.	TGTGCCAGCAGTCCCAGGGGGCCGAGCTCCTACAATGAGCAGTTCTTC	CASSPRGPSSYNEQFF
TRBV5-6	TRBD1	TRBJ1-2	.	TGTGCCAGCAGCTTCCTCACAGGGGCCGGGGGTTCGGGCTACACCTTC	CASSFLTGAGGSGYTF
TRBV30	.	TRBJ2-3	.	TGTGCCTGGAGTGGGTGGGCAGGGTCTTTACCTTCCACAGATACGCAGTATTTT	CAWSGWAGSLPSTDTQYF
TRBV28	TRBD1	TRBJ2-1	.	TGTGCCAGCAGTTTGGCAGGGGGCTGGAATGAGCAGTTCTTC	CASSLAGGWNEQFF
TRBV7-2	.	TRBJ1-4	once	TGTGCCAGCAGCTCGACAGGTGCAACTAATGAAAAACTGTTTTTT	CASSSTGATNEKLFF
TRBV7-2	.	TRBJ2-3	.	TGTGCCAGCAGCTTGGGGGGTACAGATACGCAGTATTTT	CASSLGGTDTQYF
TRBV6-6	.	TRBJ1-3	.	TGTGCCAGCAGGCCAGGGGCTGGAAACACCATATATTTT	CASRPGAGNTIYF
TRBV30	TRBD1	TRBJ1-6	.	TGTGCCTGGAGCGATCCGGGACAGGGAAGGGGCTCACCCCTCCACTTT	CAWSDPGQGRGSPLHF
TRBV6-5	.	TRBJ1-1	.	TGTGCCAGCAGTTACCGAGGGAGGGACACTGAAGCTTTCTTT	CASSYRGRDTEAFF
TRBV19	.	TRBJ1-1	.	TGTGCCACGACAGGCAGAGGGAACACTGAAGCTTTCTTT	CATTGRGNTEAFF
TRBV10-3	.	TRBJ2-5	.	TGTGCCATCAGTGACCACATACCTGGTGAGACCCAGTACTTC	CAISDHIPGETQYF
TRBV6-1	.	TRBJ1-3	.	TGTGCCAGCAGGAGGACACAGGGATCGGGAAACACCATATATTTT	CASRRTQGSGNTIYF
TRBV20-1	.	TRBJ1-2	.	TGCAGTGGTCGGGGGGACTATGGCTACACCTTC	CSGRGDYGYTF
TRBV9	.	TRBJ2-7	.	TGTGCCAGCAGCGTAGACGGGTTCTACGAGCAGTACTTC	CASSVDGFYEQYF
TRBV4-3	.	TRBJ1-1	.	TGCGCCAGCAGCCAAGATGAGTACACTGAAGCTTTCTTT	CASSQDEYTEAFF
TRBV19	.	TRBJ1-1	.	TGTGCCAGTAGTATCACAGGGATGAACACTGAAGCTTTCTTT	CASSITGMNTEAFF